These 11 T cell receptor beta chains came from one sample sequenced in a study of T cell responses to AZD1222 COVID-19 vaccine. Assay: immunoSEQ multiplex PCR; the TCRdb copy retains only in-frame clones and omits some. The table lists about 120,000 clones, roughly nine tenths of them singletons. The sequences come from peripheral blood, collected 28 days after the second AZD1222 dose. The receptors here all came from an adult who received the AZD1222 COVID-19 vaccine.

The rearrangement uses TRBV7-8 and TRBJ2-7; D is possibly TRBD1 (6 bases). The V end lost 5 bases, the J end lost 4 bases, and 18 bases lay between the germline ends. The CDR3 has 15 residues. The germline V gene encodes CDR1 SGHVS and CDR2 FQNEAQ. The CDR3 sequence: CASSPETGISYEQYF. The DNA for the CDR3 is TGTGCCAGCAGCCCGGAAACAGGGATCTCTTACGAGCAGTACTTC.

The rearrangement joins TRBV5-1 to TRBJ2-2, with D perhaps TRBD1 (5 bases). Trimming stripped 0 bases from V and 0 bases from J, with 9 bases between. This CDR3 has 16 amino acids. Germline CDR1 SGHRS, CDR2 YFSETQ. CDR3 protein: CASSLGRTSNTGELFF. Written as DNA, the CDR3 is TGCGCCAGCAGCTTGGGACGGACATCGAACACCGGGGAGCTGTTTTTT.

The gene calls are TRBV5-1 and TRBJ1-1, with D possibly matching TRBD1 (5 bases). The V end lost 4 bases, the J end lost 3 bases, and 16 bases lay between the germline ends. The CDR3 has 15 amino acids. Germline V gene data show CDR1 as SGHRS and CDR2 as YFSETQ. CDR3 sequence reads: CASSENPGVYTEAFF. In nucleotides, the CDR3 is TGCGCCAGCAGCGAAAACCCGGGGGTGTACACTGAAGCTTTCTTT. The variable domain in full, completed from reference TRBV5-1 and TRBJ1-1, reads KAGVTQTPRYLIKTRGQQVTLSCSPISGHRSVSWYQQTPGQGLQFLFEYFSETQRNKGNFPGRFSGRQFSNSRSEMNVSTLELGDSALYLCASSENPGVYTEAFFGQGTRLTVV.

The chain recombines TRBV18 with TRBJ1-1; TRBD1 matches 7 bases. This CDR3 is built from 15 residues. After removal of 6 bases from V and 0 bases from J, the junction contained 7 bases not matched to a gene. Germline V gives CDR1 KGHSH, CDR2 LQKENI. This CDR3 is CASSFLGQMNTEAFF. CDR3 DNA sequence: TGTGCCAGCTCCTTTCTGGGACAGATGAACACTGAAGCTTTCTTT. Based on the CDR3 plus reference TRBV18 and TRBJ1-1, the full variable domain is NAGVMQNPRHLVRRRGQEARLRCSPMKGHSHVYWYRQLPEEGLKFMVYLQKENIIDESGMPKERFSAEFPKEGPSILRIQQVVRGDSAAYFCASSFLGQMNTEAFFGQGTRLTVV.

This chain joins TRBV6-5 and TRBJ1-2; TRBD1 is a possible D gene (5 bases). Looked up from germline, CDR1 is MNHEY and CDR2 is SVGAGI. Trimming removed 6 bases from V and 4 bases from J, with 12 bases in between. The CDR3 spans 13 residues. CDR3 sequence reads: CASSHRDGYGYTF. In DNA, the CDR3 is TGTGCCAGCAGCCACCGGGACGGCTATGGCTACACCTTC.

The chain couples TRBV7-9 to TRBJ1-4; 9 bases map to TRBD1. Germline-derived CDR1 and CDR2 are SEHNR and FQNEAQ (reference sequence). V shed 1 base, J shed 7 bases, and the junction held 4 bases outside the gene matches. This CDR3 comprises 15 residues. The CDR3 sequence: CASSLGDRESEKLFF. DNA of the CDR3: TGTGCCAGCAGCTTAGGGGACAGGGAGAGTGAAAAACTGTTTTTT.

The chain is built from TRBV21-1 and TRBJ2-7; TRBD1 is the table's D call, not checked against the DNA. TRBV21-1 is a pseudogene. The CDR3 has 17 amino acids. The CDR3 region has the DNA TGTGCCAGCAGCAAAGCGACAGGGGAACCACCCCCCTACGAGCAGTACTTC. This codes for CASSKATGEPPPYEQYF.

In its sample, this clone was seen a few times. The chain is built from TRBV7-9 and TRBJ2-7; TRBD1 is a possible D gene (7 bases). There are 16 residues in the CDR3. The V end lost 1 base, the J end lost 1 base, and 14 bases lay between the germline ends. CDR1 and CDR2 (germline): SEHNR, FQNEAQ (reference sequence). CDR3 loop: CASSLVGGTVSYEQYF. The CDR3 bases are TGTGCCAGCAGCTTAGTCGGAGGGACAGTTTCCTACGAGCAGTACTTC.

In DNA, the CDR3 is TGCAGTGCTAGTAACGCAGAGAGTGGGCACAATGAGCAGTTCTTC. This sequence encodes CSASNAESGHNEQFF. V gene TRBV20-1 combines with J gene TRBJ2-1, with D uncertain. CDR1 is DFQATT and CDR2 is SNEGSKA in the germline V gene (reference sequence). The CDR3 covers 15 residues. V shed 3 bases and J shed 5 bases, with 17 bases lying between them.

The J gene is TRBJ1-5, the V gene TRBV6-2 or TRBV6-3; no reliable D call. The CDR3 totals 16 residues. Germline CDR1 and CDR2: MNHEY and SVGEGT. Trimming stripped 6 bases from V and 7 bases from J, with 22 bases between. CDR3 region: CASSHPYGSGGQPQHF. The CDR3 DNA follows: TGTGCCAGCAGCCATCCATATGGGTCCGGTGGGCAGCCCCAGCATTTT.

The chain combines TRBV29-1 with TRBJ2-6, with D hard to call. CDR1 is SQVTM, CDR2 ANQGSEA, per germline. This CDR3 comprises 13 residues. V shed 4 bases and J shed 0 bases, with 4 bases lying between them. The chain's CDR3 is CSVVDSGANVLTF. CDR3 nucleotide sequence: TGCAGCGTTGTGGACTCTGGGGCCAACGTCCTGACTTTC.